The sequence of this T cell receptor beta chain was determined in a study of shared clonotypes between healthy human individuals. The study's findings and limits: Some naive CD4 clonotypes, around 5%, turned up in common across four donors.

The naive CD8 population came from CD45RO-negative cells selected for CCR7, without terminally differentiated effector memory CD45RA+ cells. Donors were healthy HIV-negative adults without recent acute infections or vaccinations. This CDR3 has 15 residues. Germline-derived CDR1 and CDR2 are SGHNT and YYREEE (reference sequence). Trimming removed 4 bases from V and 0 bases from J, with 14 bases in between. About this clone itself: Its cognate antigen is unknown.

Clones were read by immunoSEQ multiplex PCR, and TCRdb kept only the in-frame ones, dropping some. The sample yields under 1 million clones, about 92% seen once. V and J are TRBV5-4 and TRBJ2-7, with D unresolved. The sequenced sample consisted of naive CD8+ T cells sorted from blood. The sequence derives from a man aged 25 to 45 in good health. This chain's CDR3 is CASSLDLYSSYEQYF. The CDR3, as DNA: TGTGCCAGCAGCCTGGATTTATACAGCTCCTACGAGCAGTACTTC. Full variable domain (missing parts from reference TRBV5-4 and TRBJ2-7): ETGVTQSPTHLIKTRGQQVTLRCSSQSGHNTVSWYQQALGQGPQFIFQYYREEENGRGNFPPRFSGLQFPNYSSELNVNALELDDSALYLCASSLDLYSSYEQYFGPGTRLTVT.